Each of the 19 T cell receptor beta chains below was sequenced from the same sample in a study of cytomegalovirus exposure and HLA in healthy donors. 13 Jbeta primers and 60 Vbeta primers were used for the PCR. Here immunoSEQ multiplex PCR was the method, and the copy in TCRdb shows in-frame clones only, minus some. The sample consists of around 190,000 clones, about 81% of them appearing once. The specimen was PBMCs. These receptor sequences come from a man younger than 45 in good health and CMV-seropositive.

This clone occurred a few times. The chain joins TRBV9 to TRBJ1-2; tentative D call: TRBD1 (6 bases). The CDR3 length is 15 residues. Germline CDR1 is SGDLS and CDR2 is YYNGEE. V gave up 5 bases and J gave up 4 bases, with 18 bases separating them. CDR3 in DNA: TGTGCCAGCAGTGGGGGGACGGGAGGGGGCTATGGCTACACCTTC. Its protein product is CASSGGTGGGYGYTF. Using reference TRBV9 and TRBJ1-2 for the parts outside the CDR3, the full variable domain is DSGVTQTPKHLITATGQRVTLRCSPRSGDLSVYWYQQSLDQGLQFLIQYYNGEERAKGNILERFSAQQFPDLHSELNLSSLELGDSALYFCASSGGTGGGYGYTFGSGTRLTVV.

The chain links TRBV6-5 to TRBJ1-1, with 9 nucleotides matching TRBD1. Germline trimming cut 2 bases from V and 3 bases from J; bases unmatched to any gene: 7. Germline-derived CDR1 and CDR2 are MNHEY and SVGAGI. CDR3 size: 16 residues. CDR3 amino acids: CASSYTRTGEDTEAFF. The CDR3 nucleotides are TGTGCCAGCAGTTACACCCGGACAGGGGAGGACACTGAAGCTTTCTTT.

The rearrangement links TRBV2 to TRBJ2-7; 7 positions match TRBD1. With 7 bases clipped from V and 0 bases from J, the junction kept 6 bases outside the gene matches. CDR1 and CDR2 from the germline V gene are SNHLY and FYNNEI. The CDR3 is 14 residues long. DNA for the CDR3: TGTGCCAGCAAGACAGGGCAAAGCTCCTACGAGCAGTACTTC. Translated: CASKTGQSSYEQYF.

V usage is TRBV5-4 and J usage is TRBJ2-5; D uncertain. Trimming removed 3 bases from V and 5 bases from J, with 11 bases in between. This CDR3 is built from 13 residues. CDR1 SGHNT and CDR2 YYREEE come from the germline V gene (reference sequence). CDR3 loop: CASSYANGETQYF. In DNA, the CDR3 is TGTGCCAGCAGCTATGCAAACGGGGAGACCCAGTACTTC.

This clone was picked up a small number of times. The chain couples TRBV29-1 to TRBJ2-3; the match to TRBD2 covers 8 bases. The CDR3 length is 14 residues. The germline V gene encodes CDR1 SQVTM and CDR2 ANQGSEA. Trimming at V came to 3 bases and at J to 4 bases, leaving 6 bases not matched to a gene. The CDR3 DNA is TGCAGCGTTGATTCGGGAGGGGGAGCAGATACGCAGTATTTT. Amino acid sequence: CSVDSGGGADTQYF.

V gene TRBV14 combines with J gene TRBJ1-2, with TRBD1 identical over 12 bases. Germline CDR1 and CDR2: SGHDN and FVKESK. The CDR3 runs 19 residues. V was clipped by 1 base and J by 1 base; unmatched bases: 10. DNA of the CDR3: TGTGCCAGCAGCCAAGGTTTCCGGGACAGGGGGCTACTTAACTATGGCTACACCTTC. Encoded protein: CASSQGFRDRGLLNYGYTF. Filled out from reference TRBV14 and TRBJ1-2, the complete variable domain reads EAGVTQFPSHSVIEKGQTVTLRCDPISGHDNLYWYRRVMGKEIKFLLHFVKESKQDESGMPNNRFLAERTGGTYSTLKVQPAELEDSGVYFCASSQGFRDRGLLNYGYTFGSGTRLTVV.

The rearrangement uses TRBV27 and TRBJ2-1, with 9 bases aligning to TRBD2. The V and J ends lost 2 bases and 7 bases, in that order; junction bases with no gene match: 9. Germline CDR1 is MNHEY and CDR2 is SMNVEV (reference sequence). The CDR3 loop spans 16 amino acids. In nucleotides, the CDR3 is TGTGCCAGCAGTTTAGAGGGCGGGGGGGCCCTAAATGAGCAGTTCTTC. Its protein is CASSLEGGGALNEQFF.

The rearrangement uses TRBV7-9 and TRBJ2-5; 8 bases agree with TRBD1. Trimming cost V 5 bases and J 5 bases; bases outside gene matches: 4. There are 13 residues in the CDR3. CDR1 and CDR2 (germline): SEHNR, FQNEAQ (reference sequence). CDR3 loop: CASSRTGSETQYF. The CDR3 DNA sequence: TGTGCCAGCAGCAGGACAGGGAGCGAGACCCAGTACTTC.

The sample holds many counts of this clone. The chain combines TRBV28 with TRBJ2-7; 7 bases align to TRBD1. Per the germline V gene, CDR1 is MDHEN and CDR2 is SYDVKM. The trim removed 7 bases at V and 5 bases at J, leaving 11 bases unmatched. The CDR3 runs to 14 residues. For the CDR3, the DNA is TGTGCCAGCATCGCTCTCGGCCAGGGGGACGAGCAGTACTTC. It yields the protein CASIALGQGDEQYF.

This chain links TRBV28 with TRBJ1-1, with 9 bases that match TRBD1. Per germline, CDR1 MDHEN and CDR2 SYDVKM. The CDR3 has 13 residues. With 6 bases clipped from V and 4 bases from J, the junction kept 3 bases outside the gene matches. CDR3 protein: CASRATGGTEAFF. The CDR3 DNA reads TGTGCCAGCAGAGCGACAGGGGGCACTGAAGCTTTCTTT.

This sequence joins TRBV7-2 and TRBJ2-7; D gene ambiguous. The V end lost 5 bases, the J end lost 2 bases, and 7 bases lay between the germline ends. Germline V gives CDR1 SGHTA, CDR2 FQGNSA. The CDR3 is 12 residues long. The CDR3: CASSQQAYEQYF. The CDR3 DNA is TGTGCCAGCAGCCAGCAGGCCTACGAGCAGTACTTC.

This sequence joins TRBV18 and TRBJ2-1, with unresolved D. This CDR3 is built from 12 residues. Trimming removed 6 bases at V and 6 bases at J, with 9 bases between. Germline-derived CDR1 and CDR2 are KGHSH and LQKENI. CDR3 sequence reads: CASSPVRNEQFF. The DNA for the CDR3 is TGTGCCAGCTCCCCCGTGCGCAATGAGCAGTTCTTC.

The chain recombines TRBV5-1 with TRBJ1-4, with TRBD1 matching over 10 bases. This CDR3 comprises 14 residues. Germline lookup yields CDR1 SGHRS and CDR2 YFSETQ. Trimming at V came to 4 bases and at J to 6 bases, leaving 3 bases not matched to a gene. CDR3 region: CASSRDRGHEKLFF. CDR3 coding DNA: TGCGCCAGCAGCCGCGACAGGGGGCATGAAAAACTGTTTTTT.

This clone was recorded once. This chain links TRBV14 with TRBJ2-1, with a weak D call TRBD2 (6 bases). V was cut by 0 bases and J by 5 bases, with 17 bases left in between. CDR3 length equals 17 residues. CDR1 and CDR2 from the germline V gene are SGHDN and FVKESK. CDR3 sequence: CASSQEGWPGEDNEQFF. The CDR3 DNA follows: TGTGCCAGCAGCCAAGAAGGCTGGCCGGGAGAGGACAATGAGCAGTTCTTC.

The chain uses TRBV5-8 and TRBJ2-1; 7 bases map to TRBD2. From germline, CDR1 is SGHTS and CDR2 YDEGEE. V lost 3 bases and J lost 2; bases outside the gene matches: 5. This CDR3 comprises 15 residues. This CDR3 reads CASSSAGLTYNEQFF. In DNA, the CDR3 is TGTGCCAGCAGCTCAGCGGGGTTAACCTACAATGAGCAGTTCTTC.

V and J are TRBV19 and TRBJ1-4; D is undetermined. CDR1 LNHDA and CDR2 SQIVND come from the germline V gene (reference sequence). The CDR3 runs 15 residues. Trimming cost V 3 bases and J 5 bases, with 13 bases left between them. CDR3 coding DNA: TGTGCCAGTAGTATCCGGGAGGCAGTCAATGAAAAACTGTTTTTT. Translating it yields CASSIREAVNEKLFF.

This rearrangement joins TRBV4-3 to TRBJ1-2; no reliable D call. The germline V and J ends were trimmed by 1 base and 1 base, with 10 bases remaining between them. This CDR3 region has 15 residues. Germline V lookup: CDR1 LGHNA, CDR2 YSLEER. The CDR3 DNA reads as TGCGCCAGCAGCCAAGTTATGGCAAATAACTATGGCTACACCTTC. It specifies CASSQVMANNYGYTF.

This clone was seen more than once but under ten times. The chain has TRBV27 and TRBJ2-6, with 12 bases fitting TRBD2. This CDR3 is 21 amino acids long. Germline CDR1 reads MNHEY; CDR2 reads SMNVEV (reference sequence). J was trimmed by 2 bases and V by 5 bases; bases with no gene match: 16. This CDR3 is CASSTIPRLAGVQPGANVLTF. The CDR3 nucleotides are TGTGCCAGCAGTACTATCCCCAGACTAGCGGGAGTACAGCCTGGGGCCAACGTCCTGACTTTC.

The rearrangement joins TRBV4-3 to TRBJ2-1, with TRBD2 matching 7 bases. CDR1 is LGHNA, CDR2 YSLEER, per germline. Trimming at V came to 1 base and at J to 4 bases, leaving 7 bases not matched to a gene. This CDR3 is 16 amino acids long. This CDR3 is CASSQVTGAGYNEQFF. The CDR3, as DNA: TGCGCCAGCAGCCAAGTAACGGGAGCGGGATACAATGAGCAGTTCTTC.